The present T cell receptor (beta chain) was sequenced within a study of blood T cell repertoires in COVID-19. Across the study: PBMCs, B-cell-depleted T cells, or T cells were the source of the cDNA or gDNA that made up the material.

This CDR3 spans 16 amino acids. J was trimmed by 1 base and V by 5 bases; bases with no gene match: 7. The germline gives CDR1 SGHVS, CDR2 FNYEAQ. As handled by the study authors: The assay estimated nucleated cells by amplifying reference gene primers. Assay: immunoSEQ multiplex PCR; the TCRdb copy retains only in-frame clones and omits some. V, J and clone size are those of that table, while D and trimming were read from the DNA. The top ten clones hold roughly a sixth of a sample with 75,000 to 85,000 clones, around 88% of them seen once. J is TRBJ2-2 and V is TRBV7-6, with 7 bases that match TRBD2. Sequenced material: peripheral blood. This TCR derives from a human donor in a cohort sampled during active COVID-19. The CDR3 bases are TGTGCCAGCAGCCCACGGGTAGCGGGGAACACCGGGGAGCTGTTTTTT. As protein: CASSPRVAGNTGELFF.